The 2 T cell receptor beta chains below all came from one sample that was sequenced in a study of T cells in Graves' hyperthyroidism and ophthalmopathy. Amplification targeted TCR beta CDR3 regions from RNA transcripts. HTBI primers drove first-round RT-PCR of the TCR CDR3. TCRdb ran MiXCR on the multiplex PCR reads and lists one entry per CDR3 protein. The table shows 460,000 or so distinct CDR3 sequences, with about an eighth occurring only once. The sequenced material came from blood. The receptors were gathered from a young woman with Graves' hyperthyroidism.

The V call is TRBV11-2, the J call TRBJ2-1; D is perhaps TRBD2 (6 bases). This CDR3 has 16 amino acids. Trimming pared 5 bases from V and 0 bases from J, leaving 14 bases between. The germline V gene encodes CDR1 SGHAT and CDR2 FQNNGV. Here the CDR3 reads CASSDRDSSSYNEQFF. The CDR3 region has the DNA TGTGCCAGCAGCGACCGGGACTCGAGCTCCTACAATGAGCAGTTCTTC.

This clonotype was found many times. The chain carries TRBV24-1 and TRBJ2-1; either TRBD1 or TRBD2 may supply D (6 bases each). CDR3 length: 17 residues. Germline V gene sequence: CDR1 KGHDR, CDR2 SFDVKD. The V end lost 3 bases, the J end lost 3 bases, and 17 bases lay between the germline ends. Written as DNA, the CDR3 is TGTGCCACCAGTGATGGGGGCCGGGGAGGTCTCTACAATGAGCAGTTCTTC. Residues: CATSDGGRGGLYNEQFF.